Presented here are 23 T cell receptor beta chains from one specimen sequenced in a study of cytomegalovirus exposure and HLA in healthy donors. The primer mix had 60 Vbeta and 13 Jbeta primers. TCRdb's copy holds only in-frame clones and misses some; the assay was immunoSEQ multiplex PCR. The top ten clones hold over 1.5% of a sample with just over 150,000 clones, 80% to 90% of them seen once. The sequenced sample consisted of PBMCs. The receptor set was obtained from a woman younger than 30 in good health and CMV-seronegative.

The chain couples TRBV7-8 to TRBJ2-5, with D uncertain. The germline V and J ends were trimmed by 0 bases and 5 bases, with 7 bases remaining between them. Germline loops: CDR1 SGHVS, CDR2 FQNEAQ. The length of the CDR3 is 13 residues. The CDR3 is CASSLALVETQYF. For the CDR3, the DNA is TGTGCCAGCAGCTTAGCACTCGTGGAGACCCAGTACTTC.

The chain recombines TRBV7-6 with TRBJ1-1; 9 positions match TRBD1. Germline V gene sequence: CDR1 SGHVS, CDR2 FNYEAQ. V trimming: 6 bases; J trimming: 0 bases; junction bases outside the gene matches: 2. The CDR3 is 14 amino acids. CDR3 coding DNA: TGTGCCAGCAGAACAGGGGGCATGAACACTGAAGCTTTCTTT. This codes for CASRTGGMNTEAFF.

A single count supports this clone. The genes are TRBV5-1 and TRBJ2-7; no clear D gene. The CDR3 has 12 amino acids. In germline, CDR1 is SGHRS, CDR2 YFSETQ. The V end was cut by 4 bases, the J end by 0 bases, with 5 bases between. The CDR3: CASSAVSYEQYF. CDR3 in DNA: TGCGCCAGCAGCGCGGTCTCCTACGAGCAGTACTTC. Full variable domain (missing parts from reference TRBV5-1 and TRBJ2-7): KAGVTQTPRYLIKTRGQQVTLSCSPISGHRSVSWYQQTPGQGLQFLFEYFSETQRNKGNFPGRFSGRQFSNSRSEMNVSTLELGDSALYLCASSAVSYEQYFGPGTRLTVT.

About this clone: Other nucleotide sequences in the sample specify the same CDR3. The chain combines TRBV5-1 with TRBJ1-4, with D tentatively TRBD1 (5 bases). CDR3 length equals 14 residues. The germline CDR1 and CDR2 sequences are SGHRS and YFSETQ. Between the trimmed V and J ends, which lost 0 bases and 4 bases, there was a span of 7 bases. This CDR3 is CASSLGQGNEKLFF. As DNA, the CDR3 is TGCGCCAGCAGCTTGGGTCAGGGTAATGAAAAACTGTTTTTT.

The V and J genes are TRBV19 and TRBJ1-5; a weak D match, TRBD1 (6 bases). Between the trimmed V and J ends, which lost 1 base and 4 bases, there was a span of 14 bases. This CDR3 contains 16 residues. The germline V gene has CDR1 LNHDA and CDR2 SQIVND (reference sequence). CDR3 in DNA: TGTGCCAGTAGTATAGGGGCAGTAGGGGGAAATCAGCCCCAGCATTTT. Translated, it gives CASSIGAVGGNQPQHF. The full variable domain, its missing parts supplied by reference TRBV19 and TRBJ1-5, is DGGITQSPKYLFRKEGQNVTLSCEQNLNHDAMYWYRQDPGQGLRLIYYSQIVNDFQKGDIAEGYSVSREKKESFPLTVTSAQKNPTAFYLCASSIGAVGGNQPQHFGDGTRLSIL.

This clone came up a few times. The chain is built from TRBV19 and TRBJ1-1, with D uncertain. Germline V lookup: CDR1 LNHDA, CDR2 SQIVND (reference sequence). The CDR3 extends over 13 amino acids. V dropped 7 bases and J dropped 4 bases, with 13 bases sitting between them. The CDR3 spells CASNYPGGTEAFF. CDR3 bases: TGTGCCAGTAACTATCCGGGAGGCACTGAAGCTTTCTTT.

J is TRBJ2-5 and V is TRBV7-7; 7 bases are a match to TRBD2. The CDR3 contains 13 residues. CDR1 and CDR2 (germline): SSHAT, FNYEAQ (reference sequence). CDR3: CASSQGGQETQYF. The CDR3, as DNA: TGTGCTAGCTCTCAGGGAGGGCAAGAGACCCAGTACTTC.

The chain joins TRBV7-9 to TRBJ2-7, with D perhaps matching TRBD2 (5 bases). The CDR3 extends over 14 amino acids. The V end was cut by 0 bases, the J end by 4 bases, with 10 bases between. Germline loops: CDR1 SEHNR, CDR2 FQNEAQ (reference sequence). This CDR3 is CASSLARGNYEQYF. The CDR3 region has the DNA TGTGCCAGCAGCTTAGCCCGGGGTAATTACGAGCAGTACTTC.

This clone was seen more than once but under ten times. The V call is TRBV19, the J call TRBJ1-5; 9 bases map to TRBD1. J gave up 0 bases and V 4 bases, and 10 bases lay outside the gene matches. The CDR3 runs to 18 residues. CDR1 LNHDA and CDR2 SQIVND come from the germline V gene (reference sequence). The CDR3 sequence is CASSRGAQGAGSNQPQHF. CDR3 coding DNA: TGTGCCAGTAGTAGGGGTGCACAGGGGGCAGGTAGCAATCAGCCCCAGCATTTT.

The chain is built from TRBV7-2 and TRBJ2-7, with D possibly being TRBD2 (6 bases). V was trimmed by 4 bases and J by 1 base, leaving 8 bases between them. This CDR3 spans 13 amino acids. CDR1 is SGHTA and CDR2 is FQGNSA in the germline V gene. The CDR3 is CASSYGTSYEQYF. DNA of the CDR3: TGTGCCAGCAGCTACGGGACTTCCTACGAGCAGTACTTC.

The chain employs TRBV19 and TRBJ1-2, with D unclear. This CDR3 spans 11 amino acids. CDR1 LNHDA and CDR2 SQIVND come from the germline V gene (reference sequence). Trimming left V 3 bases short and J 8 bases short, with 7 bases between. CDR3 bases: TGTGCCAGTAGTATTGGAGCGGGCTACACCTTC. Its protein is CASSIGAGYTF.

This CDR3 reads CASSPGRIAGQDGDTQYF. The CDR3 DNA follows: TGTGCCAGCAGCCCCGGGCGGATAGCGGGACAAGATGGAGATACGCAGTATTTT. J is TRBJ2-3 and V is TRBV11-2, with 8 positions matching TRBD2. CDR3 size: 18 residues. V lost 5 bases, J lost 5 bases, and 18 bases stayed unmatched. Germline V gene lookup returns CDR1 SGHAT and CDR2 FQNNGV.

The rearrangement links TRBV27 to TRBJ2-7; TRBD2 might be the D (5 bases). Per the germline V gene, CDR1 is MNHEY and CDR2 is SMNVEV (reference sequence). Trimming removed 3 bases from V and 5 bases from J, with 11 bases in between. The CDR3 sequence is 13 residues long. The CDR3 spells CASSFGVSHEQYF. The CDR3 nucleotides read TGTGCCAGCAGTTTCGGGGTGTCCCACGAGCAGTACTTC.

The chain employs TRBV29-1 and TRBJ2-5; a weak D match, TRBD2 (5 bases). The V and J ends lost 1 base and 5 bases respectively, with 11 bases between them. This CDR3 comprises 13 residues. Per the germline V gene, CDR1 is SQVTM and CDR2 is ANQGSEA. The CDR3 nucleotides are TGCAGCGTTGAAGTCGCGGGCCGGGAGACCCAGTACTTC. It specifies CSVEVAGRETQYF.

The chain combines TRBV7-2 with TRBJ2-2, with unresolved D. The CDR3 runs 14 residues. Between the trimmed V and J ends, which lost 5 bases and 5 bases, there was a span of 12 bases. Germline V CDR1 and CDR2: SGHTA, FQGNSA. The CDR3: CASSLNPSTGELFF. In DNA, the CDR3 is TGTGCCAGCAGCCTAAACCCAAGTACCGGGGAGCTGTTTTTT.

This clone was seen a handful of times. The J gene is TRBJ2-7, the V gene TRBV28; tentatively, D is TRBD1 (5 bases). Germline values: CDR1 MDHEN, CDR2 SYDVKM. V gave up 2 bases and J gave up 3 bases, with 14 bases separating them. The CDR3 totals 15 residues. CDR3 DNA: TGTGCCAGCAGTTTACTCAGGGCCTCGGACTACGAGCAGTACTTC. Protein product: CASSLLRASDYEQYF.

V and J are TRBV6-1 and TRBJ2-2; 10 bases fit TRBD2. The V segment lost 4 bases and the J segment 4 bases; nucleotides outside the gene matches: 6. The CDR3 is made up of 16 amino acids. Germline V CDR1 and CDR2: MNHNS, SASEGT. Written as DNA, the CDR3 is TGTGCCAGCAGTGGAACTATAGCGGGAGGCACCGGGGAGCTGTTTTTT. Translated: CASSGTIAGGTGELFF.

The rearrangement uses TRBV2 and TRBJ2-1; TRBD2 matches 7 bases. The germline V gene encodes CDR1 SNHLY and CDR2 FYNNEI. The trim removed 4 bases at V and 2 bases at J, leaving 2 bases unmatched. The CDR3 runs 14 residues. CDR3 nucleotides: TGTGCCAGCAGTGGACTAGCTGCCTACAATGAGCAGTTCTTC. It codes for CASSGLAAYNEQFF.

The genes are TRBV6-1 and TRBJ1-2; D is perhaps TRBD1 (5 bases). The CDR3 spans 15 residues. CDR1 and CDR2 (germline): MNHNS, SASEGT. With 1 base removed from V and 0 bases from J, the gap between germline ends came to 9 bases. CDR3: CASSEGLTANYGYTF. The CDR3 DNA follows: TGTGCCAGCAGTGAAGGTCTGACAGCTAACTATGGCTACACCTTC.

The CDR3 coding sequence is TGTGCCACCAGCAGAGATTCACTAGCGGGGGCGCGGGATACGCAGTATTTT. It specifies CATSRDSLAGARDTQYF. The chain carries TRBV15 and TRBJ2-3, with 11 bases lining up with TRBD2. With 0 bases clipped from V and 6 bases from J, the junction kept 8 bases outside the gene matches. Germline values: CDR1 LNHNV, CDR2 YYDKDF (reference sequence). CDR3 length equals 17 residues.

The count of this clone is one. The chain couples TRBV5-1 to TRBJ1-2; TRBD1 matches 7 bases. The CDR3 runs 15 residues. The J segment lost 5 bases and the V segment lost 1 base, leaving 8 bases of the junction unmatched. Germline CDR1 is SGHRS and CDR2 is YFSETQ. CDR3 protein: CASSLTAGTEYGYTF. DNA for the CDR3: TGCGCCAGCAGCTTGACGGCGGGGACAGAATATGGCTACACCTTC.

This clone was counted a few times. This chain joins TRBV27 and TRBJ1-4, with 9 bases aligning to TRBD1. The V segment lost 4 bases and the J segment 8 bases; nucleotides outside the gene matches: 5. The CDR3 extends over 14 amino acids. Germline lookup yields CDR1 MNHEY and CDR2 SMNVEV (reference sequence). DNA of the CDR3: TGTGCCAGCAGTTGGGGACAGGGCAGCGAAAAACTGTTTTTT. Translated: CASSWGQGSEKLFF.

The chain links TRBV19 to TRBJ1-1, with D maybe TRBD1 (6 bases). This CDR3 is 16 amino acids long. Trimming stripped 3 bases from V and 3 bases from J, with 17 bases between. Germline V gene lookup returns CDR1 LNHDA and CDR2 SQIVND (reference sequence). For the CDR3, the DNA is TGTGCCAGTAGTATTTCTGGGGGGGGCTTGGACACTGAAGCTTTCTTT. It encodes CASSISGGGLDTEAFF.